This section outlines one T cell receptor (beta chain) sequence together with its context. This receptor's antigen is unknown. Per-base quality was not reported, and no clone a single base away is much larger than it. The record originates from a study of cytomegalovirus exposure and HLA in healthy donors (dated by TCRdb to between 2016 and 2019). Regarding the complete study: An earlier analysis of 587 of the donors reported 276 Gb of sequence data and some 100 million unique TCR beta sequences from about 200 million T cells. The study combined high-throughput TCR immunosequencing, statistical association of individual TCRs with disease status, and machine learning to predict cytomegalovirus infection status. In a later genetic analysis, genome-wide SNP genotypes for about three fifths of the roughly 670 donors were used, and that subset was treated as a discovery cohort. In addition to the first cohort of 500 to 850 subjects, a separate validation cohort of under 150 different subjects was used. Every repertoire in the discovery cohort had been generated on one and the same sequencing platform. An early release that covered 500 to 800 HLA-typed donors contained approximately 300 gigabases of sequencing data and around 85 million unique TCR sequences. Roughly 5 DR-DQ haplotypes were handled as single units for association and clustering, since linkage in the cohort was strong. Donor age, sex, ethnicity and CMV serostatus were compiled together with the repertoire data. A later analysis re-analyzed previously published TCR beta repertoires from about 730 donors and added high-resolution HLA genotyping to study TCR occurrence patterns. Both class I and class II loci were covered by HLA typing, at four-digit resolution. Among the roughly 400 genotyped donors, about 85% belonged to the genetic ancestry cluster associated with self-reported Caucasian donors. In an earlier analysis of 550 to 700 of the donors, high-throughput TCR beta sequencing was used to judge whether each TCR beta V gene segment behaved as functional or pseudogenic. Among roughly 400 genotyped donors of the cohort, an average of around 240,000 unique TCR beta nucleotide sequences were sequenced per donor, approximately 20% of them non-productive. The study profiled the T cell repertoires of hundreds of subjects by immunosequencing and related them to cytomegalovirus serostatus. The study aimed to test whether signatures of past pathogen exposure could be identified by cataloging public T cell receptors. Typing coverage varied by locus: about 620-630 donors for A, B, C, DRB1 and DQB1; 522 for DQA1; around 610 for DPA1; 450 to 480 for DPB1. In the later analysis, no new phenotypic data were used to find candidate immune exposures; instead, reliance was placed on TCR beta sequences and their occurrence across donors. Results and caveats for the whole study, not just this receptor: Most CMV-associated TCR beta chains appeared to be HLA-restricted in a later analysis, and the HLA associations seemed to be driven largely by CMV exposure. In a later analysis, several top co-occurrence clusters were reported to appear linked to parvovirus B19, influenza, CMV and Epstein-Barr virus. A further reported finding was that TCR beta sequences accurately predicted the HLA-A and HLA-B alleles for most subjects in the first cohort. The cohort was sequenced for TCR beta chains only, and without alpha or paired-chain data the features that could be detected were limited. In vitro tests confirmed that a few of the cytomegalovirus-associated TCR beta chains recognize cytomegalovirus antigens. A cluster of highly shared sequence variants was judged likely to represent a technical artifact of the sequencing pipeline. Because HLA typing was unavailable for some donors at each locus, only the typed subset was used in association tests. The study gave a list of some 150 TCR beta chains associated with cytomegalovirus. At a false discovery rate of 0.05, a later analysis linked under 20,000 TCR beta sequences to specific HLA alleles. In a later analysis, TCR association rates were found to vary across HLA loci, with the most associated TCRs seen for DRB1 alleles and the fewest for HLA-C alleles. In both the original and validation cohorts, the classifier was reported to diagnose cytomegalovirus status with high specificity and sensitivity. The only immune exposure information available for the cohort was CMV serostatus. Linkage disequilibrium might explain the correlated functional status among segregating V segments, but an unknown experimental factor could not be excluded. An association between a missense DCLRE1C variant and V-gene and J-gene trimming of TCR beta chains was found in a later genetic analysis and replicated in an independent cohort. In an earlier analysis of more than 500 of the donors, most TCR beta V segments appeared in productive rearrangements about 87% or about 30% of the time, broadly matching IMGT annotations. Across donors, most TCR sequences were observed very rarely, whereas some public TCRs were present in many individuals. Because counts were too low, more than 15 rarely observed V segments, including chromosome 9 orphons, were left out of the earlier analysis of approximately 580 of the donors. The authors suggested that the approach could potentially be extended to other disease states and immunological phenotypes. When HLA alleles, especially DR and DQ, strongly co-occurred, attributing TCR associations to individual alleles was difficult. Compared with the approximately 670-donor mean, donors in an Asian-associated ancestry cluster had fewer N-insertions in productive TCRs, according to a later genetic analysis. In a later analysis, HLA-associated TCR beta chains were found to be more clonally expanded and to have lower generation probabilities than equally common non-associated chains. Presence/absence analyses assumed roughly uniform sequencing depth across donors, an assumption that may not hold.

The method behind the library was the immunoSEQ multiplex PCR assay. For the multiplex PCR, a mixture combining 60 forward primers for TCR Vbeta segments and 13 reverse primers for TCR Jbeta segments was used. The CDR3 region of rearranged TCR beta genes was amplified from genomic DNA by a multiplex PCR assay. The amplified TCR beta libraries were sequenced on the Illumina HiSeq System as 87-base-pair reads. Concerning the study's data processing: A later analysis tallied 75 million to 95 million unique TCR beta chains across the 600 to 700 repertoires, and approximately 12 million of those chains were shared by two or more donors. A nearest-neighbor algorithm error-corrected the raw reads and collapsed the reads into unique sequences, merging closely related sequences to remove PCR and sequencing errors. Alignment of CDR3 sequences to IMGT reference sequences was used to assign V, D and J gene segments. Each retained sequence needed at least a six-nucleotide match to both a V gene segment and a J gene segment. A rearrangement was called productive if the CDR3 had no stop codons and remained in frame with V and J, and every other rearrangement was called non-productive. Following IMGT convention, CDR3 was defined as the stretch from the second conserved V-encoded cysteine up to the conserved J-encoded phenylalanine. In an earlier analysis of more than 550 of the donors, sequences lacking an unambiguous match to a single V gene segment were excluded. In an earlier analysis of about 590 of the donors, a V segment was called functional when productive rearrangements were above 56.7%, and segregating when the standard deviation between donors exceeded 5%. A statistical classification framework was developed to diagnose cytomegalovirus status using the catalog of TCR beta chain sequences. A later analysis assigned V and J genes by comparing TCR nucleotide sequences with IMGT/GENE-DB human TR gene sequences. Using the TCRdist pipeline, a later analysis assigned CDR3 sequences along with most-parsimonious VDJ recombination scenarios. In a later analysis, each TCR beta chain was defined by its CDR3 amino acid sequence together with its V-gene family, and reads lacking a unique V-gene family were excluded. A later analysis removed nearly 600 highly shared, low-generation-probability nucleotide sequences to deal with suspected cross-contamination and a sequencing artifact. In a later analysis, a clonal expansion index was calculated for each public chain from normalized within-repertoire ranks of inferred template counts. In a later analysis, generation probabilities were computed using a VDJ recombination model fitted to out-of-frame rearrangements, and the results were checked against IGoR. In a later analysis, hypergeometric tests were used to score TCR-TCR, TCR-HLA and TCR-CMV co-occurrence, with a repertoire-size bias correction applied to TCR pairs. In a later analysis, false discovery rates were estimated by permuting HLA or CMV assignments 20 times. In a later analysis, co-occurring TCRs were grouped using DBSCAN, and TCRdist sequence similarity was added for clustering within HLA-allele-positive subsets. For co-occurrence clustering, repertoires with fewer than 30,000 or more than 120,000 public chains were excluded, along with several repertoires with anomalous nucleotide sharing. As stored in TCRdb, this immuneACCESS dataset retains in-frame rearrangements with V and J assigned. A fraction of the clones does not appear; measured against another copy, unresolved V genes explain less than half of the discrepancy, and the remainder lacks a known reason. That table supplies the V and J calls and clone size; D and trimming were determined from the DNA. For this sample there are more than 100,000 clones; over 60% appear just once. Less than 3% of the sample lies in the top ten.

The cohort comprised fewer than 700 healthy bone marrow donors. All cohort members were sampled while nominally healthy, although unrecorded immune exposures were likely present. The donor was CMV seropositive and belonged to the group of 270 or so seropositive cohort members. A peripheral blood sample was provided by each donor, and peripheral blood mononuclear cells were used for TCR beta sequencing. Genomic DNA extraction from the blood cell samples was performed with the Qiagen DNeasy Blood Extraction Kit. Source material: PBMCs. This clonotype was sampled from a woman between 40 and 55 years old in good health and CMV-seropositive.

The CDR3 reads CASSPGQGADTQYF. The DNA sequence follows: TGTGCCAGCAGCCCTGGACAGGGGGCAGATACGCAGTATTTT. The chain is assembled from TRBV7-2 and TRBJ2-3; 10 central nucleotides agree with TRBD1. V and J are trimmed by 5 bases and 4 bases, and the gene matches miss 3 bases of the junction. The germline V gene provides CDR1 SGHTA and CDR2 FQGNSA. Reading from cysteine to phenylalanine, the CDR3 counts 14 amino acids. The retained sequence is limited to the CDR3, 42 bases, with the frame set at the first base.